This section outlines one T cell receptor beta chain sequence together with its context. Patients of the Seattle cohort, enrolled during active infection, were followed longitudinally. The CDR3 spans 14 residues. Trimming left V 6 bases short and J 2 bases short, with 14 bases between. CDR1 is GTSNPN, CDR2 SVGIG, per germline (reference sequence). These data are taken from a study of blood T cell repertoires in COVID-19. Assay used: immunoSEQ multiplex PCR; TCRdb lists only in-frame clones, some missing. The data show about 160,000 clones, with 79% seen just once and 8.1% held by the top ten. The sequenced material came from peripheral blood. This chain uses TRBV30 with TRBJ1-5; perhaps TRBD1 as D (6 bases). The sequence came from a woman aged 60-70 years with COVID-19, enrolled during active disease. This CDR3 is CACRTAGGNQPQHF. The CDR3 nucleotides are TGTGCCTGTCGGACAGCTGGGGGCAATCAGCCCCAGCATTTT.